These 30 T cell receptor beta chains originate from one sample sequenced in a study of cytomegalovirus exposure and HLA in healthy donors. In the PCR, 60 Vbeta and 13 Jbeta primers were used. The assay was immunoSEQ multiplex PCR, and TCRdb's table has in-frame clones only and misses some. The sample lists about 140,000 clones, roughly four fifths occurring once. Sequencing was done on a sample of PBMCs. The receptors stem from a man younger than 30 in good health and CMV-seropositive.

A few counts support this clone. The chain links TRBV4-1 to TRBJ1-4, with D possibly TRBD1 on 5 matching bases. CDR3 length: 14 amino acids. Trimming cost V 0 bases and J 6 bases, with 8 bases left between them. Germline loops: CDR1 MGHRA, CDR2 YSYEKL. CDR3 region: CASSQESGDEKLFF. CDR3 DNA: TGCGCCAGCAGCCAAGAATCGGGGGATGAAAAACTGTTTTTT.

This chain uses TRBV29-1 with TRBJ2-1; 13 bases agree with TRBD2. The V and J ends lost 3 bases and 8 bases, in that order; junction bases with no gene match: 4. CDR1 and CDR2 (germline): SQVTM, ANQGSEA. The CDR3 has 14 amino acids. The CDR3 here is CSVDGTSGIDEQFF. For the CDR3, the DNA is TGCAGCGTTGATGGGACTAGCGGGATAGATGAGCAGTTCTTC.

This rearrangement joins TRBV9 to TRBJ2-1, with 8 positions matching TRBD2. The CDR3 totals 15 residues. CDR1 is SGDLS and CDR2 is YYNGEE in the germline V gene. V lost 0 bases to trimming and J lost 7 bases; unmatched junction nucleotides: 6. The CDR3 sequence: CASSVAGGQGNEQFF. Written as DNA, the CDR3 is TGTGCCAGCAGCGTAGCGGGGGGGCAAGGAAATGAGCAGTTCTTC.

CDR3 sequence reads: CASSLGPFNEQFF. The CDR3 DNA sequence: TGCGCCAGCAGCCTTGGGCCGTTCAATGAGCAGTTCTTC. This chain connects TRBV4-1 to TRBJ2-1; D uncertain. The germline CDR1 and CDR2 sequences are MGHRA and YSYEKL. With 4 bases removed from V and 6 bases from J, the gap between germline ends came to 10 bases. This CDR3 contains 13 residues.

This clone was observed a handful of times. The J gene is TRBJ2-5, the V gene TRBV5-1; no definite D call. Germline CDR1 SGHRS, CDR2 YFSETQ. Deletions cut 0 bases from V and 4 bases from J, with 13 bases between. The CDR3 totals 15 residues. The DNA of the CDR3 is TGCGCCAGCAGCTTGGCCCCGTCGAGCACAGAGACCCAGTACTTC. Translation gives CASSLAPSSTETQYF.

The J gene is TRBJ2-5, the V gene TRBV29-1; the D is unclear. The assigned J gene may be wrong: the sequence end matches TRBJ2-7 better. CDR3 size: 12 residues. Germline values: CDR1 SQVTM, CDR2 ANQGSEA. DNA of the CDR3: TGCAGCGTTGAGTTCGAGACATACGAGCAGTACTTC. It specifies CSVEFETYEQYF.

This rearrangement joins TRBV6-1 to TRBJ2-1; the D gene is possibly TRBD2 (6 bases). CDR3 length: 14 amino acids. Per the germline V gene, CDR1 is MNHNS and CDR2 is SASEGT. Trimming took off 2 bases at V and 14 bases at J, with 19 bases between the two ends. The CDR3 reads CASSERLSGPLEFF. CDR3 nucleotides: TGTGCCAGCAGTGAAAGGCTAAGCGGGCCTCTCGAGTTCTTC.

The chain has TRBV6-5 and TRBJ2-7, with D possibly TRBD2 on 7 matching bases. CDR1 MNHEY and CDR2 SVGAGI come from the germline V gene. The CDR3 covers 15 residues. Trimming took 6 bases from V and 3 from J, leaving 18 bases between them. The CDR3 reads CASSSWGRGIYEQYF. CDR3 sequence (DNA): TGTGCCAGCAGCTCCTGGGGGAGGGGGATCTACGAGCAGTACTTC.

This rearrangement joins TRBV28 to TRBJ1-2; D unclear. With 7 bases removed from V and 2 bases from J, the gap between germline ends came to 5 bases. This CDR3 is built from 11 residues. CDR1 and CDR2 from the germline V gene are MDHEN and SYDVKM. The DNA for the CDR3 is TGTGCCAGCACCCAAAACTATGGCTACACCTTC. It encodes CASTQNYGYTF.

This clone has just one count. The gene calls are TRBV9 and TRBJ1-2; possible D gene TRBD1, 6 bases. The CDR3 is 15 residues long. V shed 0 bases and J shed 1 base, with 10 bases lying between them. The germline V gene encodes CDR1 SGDLS and CDR2 YYNGEE. The CDR3 bases are TGTGCCAGCAGCGTAGTTGGGACAAGTAACTATGGCTACACCTTC. Encoded protein: CASSVVGTSNYGYTF.

This clone was recorded a few times. The chain uses TRBV19 and TRBJ2-6; D uncertain. This CDR3 comprises 18 residues. V lost 4 bases and J lost 0, with 16 bases in between. The germline V gene has CDR1 LNHDA and CDR2 SQIVND (reference sequence). The CDR3 region has the DNA TGTGCCAGTAGTAACCCTTCTAGACCTAGCTCTGGGGCCAACGTCCTGACTTTC. Translation: CASSNPSRPSSGANVLTF.

The table lists this clone with a few counts. The V call is TRBV11-1, the J call TRBJ2-7; D is perhaps TRBD1 (5 bases). There are 15 residues in the CDR3. The V gene lost 2 bases and the J gene lost 3 bases, with 14 bases spanning the gap. Looked up from germline, CDR1 is SGHAT and CDR2 is FQDESV (reference sequence). CDR3 protein: CASSLKRQTNYEQYF. CDR3 coding DNA: TGTGCCAGCAGCTTAAAAAGACAGACGAACTACGAGCAGTACTTC.

The rearrangement uses TRBV27 and TRBJ2-7; a possible D gene is TRBD1 (5 bases). The V gene lost 7 bases and the J gene lost 5 bases, with 12 bases spanning the gap. Germline V lookup: CDR1 MNHEY, CDR2 SMNVEV (reference sequence). The CDR3 is 12 residues long. Here the CDR3 reads CASMGHGHEQYF. DNA for the CDR3: TGTGCCAGCATGGGGCACGGCCACGAGCAGTACTTC.

The V and J genes are TRBV2 and TRBJ1-3; D might be TRBD1 (6 bases). The V end lost 11 bases, the J end lost 2 bases, and 16 bases lay between the germline ends. This CDR3 contains 14 residues. Germline values: CDR1 SNHLY, CDR2 FYNNEI. CDR3: CAGSTGTTGNTIYF. In DNA form, the CDR3 reads TGTGCCGGATCAACCGGGACAACTGGAAACACCATATATTTT.

The chain is built from TRBV14 and TRBJ2-2, with D unclear. There are 14 residues in the CDR3. V dropped 1 base and J dropped 4 bases, with 7 bases sitting between them. CDR1 and CDR2 (germline): SGHDN, FVKESK. CDR3 in DNA: TGTGCCAGCAGCCAAGGACTGCCCACCGGGGAGCTGTTTTTT. Translating gives CASSQGLPTGELFF.

The genes are TRBV27 and TRBJ2-7, with D unresolved. The CDR3 totals 12 residues. Trimming removed 4 bases from V and 0 bases from J, with 4 bases in between. CDR1 is MNHEY and CDR2 is SMNVEV in the germline V gene (reference sequence). This CDR3 reads CASSSSSYEQYF. As DNA, the CDR3 is TGTGCCAGCAGTTCGAGCTCCTACGAGCAGTACTTC.

The gene calls are TRBV6-5 and TRBJ2-5, with D perhaps TRBD2 (5 bases). The CDR3 extends over 12 amino acids. Trimming pared 7 bases from V and 5 bases from J, leaving 11 bases between. Germline CDR1 MNHEY, CDR2 SVGAGI. CDR3 protein: CASIRRRETQYF. CDR3 DNA: TGTGCCAGCATTAGGCGGAGGGAGACCCAGTACTTC.

The V gene is TRBV10-1, the J gene TRBJ2-7; D may be TRBD1 (6 bases). Germline V gives CDR1 WNHNN, CDR2 SYGVQD (reference sequence). CDR3 size: 14 residues. Trimming removed 1 base at V and 3 bases at J, with 10 bases between. CDR3 sequence: CASSELKTGYEQYF. DNA of the CDR3: TGCGCCAGCAGTGAGTTAAAGACAGGCTACGAGCAGTACTTC.

The chain joins TRBV5-1 to TRBJ2-1; 10 nucleotides align to TRBD2. V gave up 4 bases and J gave up 3 bases; unmatched junction bases: 7. This CDR3 is built from 16 residues. CDR1 is SGHRS and CDR2 is YFSETQ in the germline V gene. This chain's CDR3 is CASSQGRTSGYNEQFF. CDR3 nucleotide sequence: TGCGCCAGCAGCCAGGGCCGGACTAGCGGCTACAATGAGCAGTTCTTC.

The chain links TRBV11-2 to TRBJ2-7; 8 nucleotides align to TRBD1. The J segment lost 4 bases and the V segment lost 3 bases, leaving 8 bases of the junction unmatched. Germline lookup yields CDR1 SGHAT and CDR2 FQNNGV. The CDR3 has 15 amino acids. CDR3 region: CASSFGTGVGYEQYF. DNA of the CDR3: TGTGCCAGCAGCTTCGGGACAGGAGTAGGATACGAGCAGTACTTC.

The V gene is TRBV5-1, the J gene TRBJ1-5; TRBD1 matches 7 bases. The length of the CDR3 is 15 residues. The junction had 8 bases not matched to a gene; V was cut back by 2 bases and J by 6 bases. Germline CDR1 and CDR2: SGHRS and YFSETQ. The CDR3 sequence: CASSLLGGFGQPQHF. The DNA for the CDR3 is TGCGCCAGCAGCTTACTAGGGGGCTTCGGTCAGCCCCAGCATTTT.

The chain links TRBV25-1 to TRBJ1-2; D gene uncertain. The CDR3 runs 15 residues. Per the germline V gene, CDR1 is MGHDK and CDR2 is SYGVNS. V was trimmed by 0 bases and J by 2 bases, leaving 10 bases between them. DNA of the CDR3: TGTGCCAGCAGTGAATACGGGGATCAGAACTATGGCTACACCTTC. Its translation: CASSEYGDQNYGYTF.

This sequence joins TRBV28 and TRBJ1-1, with D maybe TRBD1 (6 bases). V lost 6 bases and J lost 7, with 21 bases in between. Germline-derived CDR1 and CDR2 are MDHEN and SYDVKM. There are 15 residues in the CDR3. In DNA, the CDR3 is TGTGCCAGCAGCCCCCCGGCAGGGGTGATTCTTGAAGCTTTCTTT. Protein product: CASSPPAGVILEAFF.

This clone has more than one count but fewer than ten. The rearrangement joins TRBV9 to TRBJ2-1, with TRBD2 matching 11 bases. V lost 3 bases to trimming and J lost 7 bases; unmatched junction nucleotides: 3. CDR1 is SGDLS and CDR2 is YYNGEE in the germline V gene. The CDR3 is made up of 14 amino acids. For the CDR3, the DNA is TGTGCCAGCAGCGGACTAGCGGGGACAAATGAGCAGTTCTTC. Translation: CASSGLAGTNEQFF.

The V and J genes are TRBV5-1 and TRBJ2-7, with D perhaps TRBD1 (6 bases). With 0 bases removed from V and 7 bases from J, the gap between germline ends came to 14 bases. Germline CDR1 and CDR2: SGHRS and YFSETQ. The CDR3 runs to 14 residues. Here the CDR3 reads CASSLGPGVVEQYF. DNA of the CDR3: TGCGCCAGCAGCTTGGGGCCAGGGGTCGTTGAGCAGTACTTC.

The chain uses TRBV6-5 and TRBJ2-7, with TRBD1 matching over 11 bases. This CDR3 has 14 residues. With V trimmed by 5 bases and J by 3 bases, 3 bases remained unmatched. In germline, CDR1 is MNHEY, CDR2 SVGAGI. CDR3 loop: CASSRTGGFYEQYF. The CDR3 DNA follows: TGTGCCAGCAGTCGGACAGGGGGCTTCTACGAGCAGTACTTC.

The J gene is TRBJ1-5, the V gene TRBV12-2. TRBV12-2 is classified as a pseudogene. The CDR3 runs to 17 residues. CDR3 DNA: TGTGCAAGTCGCCCGACGTACGCGGGCTCGAGCAATCAGCCCCAGCATTTT. Protein product: CASRPTYAGSSNQPQHF.

This chain uses TRBV4-1 with TRBJ1-4; D unclear. Trimming took 8 bases from V and 5 from J, leaving 18 bases between them. Germline V lookup: CDR1 MGHRA, CDR2 YSYEKL. This CDR3 has 15 amino acids. The CDR3 bases are TGCGCCAGCGGGCTGCCCAGTGCCCTAAATGAAAAACTGTTTTTT. Its protein product is CASGLPSALNEKLFF.

The gene calls are TRBV7-2 and TRBJ2-7; 9 bases match TRBD1. Germline values: CDR1 SGHTA, CDR2 FQGNSA. V shed 3 bases, J shed 1 base, and the junction held 4 bases outside the gene matches. This CDR3 comprises 15 residues. CDR3 nucleotide sequence: TGTGCCAGCAGCTTGGGACAGGGAGTTTCCTACGAGCAGTACTTC. Amino acid sequence: CASSLGQGVSYEQYF.

The chain couples TRBV2 to TRBJ1-1; D remains ambiguous. This CDR3 spans 12 amino acids. Trimming shortened V by 5 bases and J by 1 base, and 5 bases separated the two germline ends. CDR1 SNHLY and CDR2 FYNNEI come from the germline V gene. The CDR3 sequence: CASSLRNTEAFF. The CDR3 region has the DNA TGTGCCAGCAGTCTTAGGAACACTGAAGCTTTCTTT. Full variable domain (rest looked up from reference TRBV2 and TRBJ1-1): EPEVTQTPSHQVTQMGQEVILRCVPISNHLYFYWYRQILGQKVEFLVSFYNNEISEKSEIFDDQFSVERPDGSNFTLKIRSTKLEDSAMYFCASSLRNTEAFFGQGTRLTVV.